This T cell receptor (beta chain) was captured in a study of T-cell memory formation after mild COVID-19. Across the study: For the most part, TCR clusters were specific to one donor. Study-wide points: CD4+ contracting clones were mainly CM and EM; CD8+ ones, EMRA. Pre-infection memory already had some responding clones, implying cross-reactive memory joined.

CDR1 is LGHDT, CDR2 YNNKEL, per germline (reference sequence). The CDR3 length is 13 residues. V gave up 1 base and J gave up 7 bases, with 7 bases separating them. TCRalpha and TCRbeta libraries used 5'RACE with constant-segment primers and UMIs. TCRdb reprocessed the 5' RACE reads via MiXCR and lists one record per CDR3 protein. The table includes a few hundred thousand distinct CDR3 sequences, 20% to 25% detected once. A remark on this clonotype: Its matching antigen is unknown.

The gene calls are TRBV3-1 and TRBJ2-2, with D maybe TRBD1 (5 bases). Sample: PBMCs or a T cell subset sorted from them (not recorded which). The origin of this receptor is a man aged 18 to 29 who had mild COVID-19 (a few samples of this study predate the infection). Cell type and time point are not known. As DNA, the CDR3 is TGTGCCAGCAGCCAAGGGGGCCTCGGGGAGCTGTTTTTT. It yields the protein CASSQGGLGELFF.